The 16 T cell receptor beta chains in this list originate from one sample, sequenced in a study of T cells in Graves' hyperthyroidism and ophthalmopathy. Amplified TCR beta CDR3 regions came from RNA transcripts. HTBI primers were the set used in a first-round RT-PCR of the TCR CDR3. TCRdb re-called the multiplex PCR reads through MiXCR, storing one row per CDR3 protein. The profile shows 450,000 to 650,000 distinct CDR3 sequences, about 14% of them singletons. Sequenced input: blood. These receptors came from a woman aged 18-30 years with Graves' ophthalmopathy.

CDR3 nucleotide sequence: TGTGCCAGCAGCATAGACACAGGGGGCGCAGGTGGCTACACCTTC. Its protein product is CASSIDTGGAGGYTF. The rearrangement uses TRBV3-1 and TRBJ1-2; 9 nucleotides match TRBD1. CDR1 LGHDT and CDR2 YNNKEL come from the germline V gene (reference sequence). Trimming removed 5 bases from V and 7 bases from J; junction bases left unmatched: 11. The CDR3 spans 15 residues.

For this clonotype: Relative to the germline gene, one junction end is altered; a read error may explain this. The CDR3 bases are TGTGCCAGCTCCCTTACTGCCGGACAGGTCGACTTC. It is translated as CASSLTAGQVDF. This chain uses TRBV6-2 or TRBV6-3 with TRBJ2-5, with 7 positions matching TRBD1. CDR3 length: 12 amino acids. Germline V gene sequence: CDR1 MNHEY, CDR2 SVGEGT.

This clonotype showed up many times. DNA of the CDR3: TGTGCCAGCAGCGCAAGCGTGAATGAGCAGTTCTTC. Encoded protein: CASSASVNEQFF. The chain combines TRBV12-3 or TRBV12-4 with TRBJ2-1; D gene unclear. The CDR3 contains 12 residues. Trimming stripped 6 bases from V and 7 bases from J, with 10 bases between.

The chain links TRBV19 to TRBJ2-1; 7 bases map to TRBD2. V shed 5 bases and J 1 base; nucleotides not matched to a gene: 11. Germline V gene data show CDR1 as LNHDA and CDR2 as SQIVND (reference sequence). CDR3 length: 17 amino acids. The CDR3 region has the DNA TGTGCCAGTAGTCCACAACCTGGGGGGGATTCCTACAATGAGCAGTTCTTC. It encodes CASSPQPGGDSYNEQFF. Filled out from reference TRBV19 and TRBJ2-1, the complete variable domain reads DGGITQSPKYLFRKEGQNVTLSCEQNLNHDAMYWYRQDPGQGLRLIYYSQIVNDFQKGDIAEGYSVSREKKESFPLTVTSAQKNPTAFYLCASSPQPGGDSYNEQFFGPGTRLTVL.

This clonotype was seen only a few times. A much larger clone lies a single base off, so this may be a read error. The chain joins TRBV27 to TRBJ2-1, with 7 bases identical to TRBD2. J lost 5 bases, V lost 1 base, and 14 bases had no gene match. Germline-derived CDR1 and CDR2 are MNHEY and SMNVEV (reference sequence). The CDR3 consists of 18 residues. The CDR3, as DNA: TGTGCCAGCAGTTTATGGGGACTAAAAAGGACCAAGAACAATGAGCAGTTCTTC. This translates into CASSLWGLKRTKNNEQFF.

This clonotype has ten or more counts. The chain has TRBV6-1 and TRBJ2-5; TRBD1 agrees at 8 bases. Germline-derived CDR1 and CDR2 are MNHNS and SASEGT. V lost 4 bases, J lost 1 base, and 5 bases stayed unmatched. CDR3 length: 15 amino acids. The CDR3 DNA reads as TGTGCCAGCAGTGGGGGACAGGTGGGCCAAGAGACCCAGTACTTC. This gives the protein CASSGGQVGQETQYF.

This clonotype occurred many times. This chain uses TRBV13 with TRBJ2-7; perhaps TRBD2 as D (6 bases). Trimming removed 2 bases from V and 6 bases from J, with 17 bases in between. The CDR3 spans 15 residues. Germline V gene lookup returns CDR1 PRHDT and CDR2 FYEKMQ (reference sequence). This chain's CDR3 is CASSLRGLWFGEQYF. The CDR3 coding sequence is TGTGCCAGCAGCTTAAGGGGACTCTGGTTCGGCGAGCAGTACTTC.

This rearrangement joins TRBV19 to TRBJ2-5; TRBD1 matches 7 bases. The CDR3 has 14 residues. Looked up from germline, CDR1 is LNHDA and CDR2 is SQIVND (reference sequence). V lost 6 bases to trimming and J lost 2 bases; unmatched junction nucleotides: 6. DNA for the CDR3: TGTGCCAGTAGCCGGGACAGCCCTCAAGAGACCCAGTACTTC. Translating it yields CASSRDSPQETQYF.

This clonotype has a count of ten or more. The rearrangement links TRBV27 to TRBJ2-5; unclear D gene. This CDR3 is built from 13 residues. With 7 bases removed from V and 1 base from J, the gap between germline ends came to 10 bases. Germline CDR1 is MNHEY and CDR2 is SMNVEV (reference sequence). Here the CDR3 reads CASMGTSQETQYF. The CDR3 DNA is TGTGCCAGCATGGGAACAAGCCAAGAGACCCAGTACTTC.

This clonotype was counted a few times. V and J are TRBV9 and TRBJ2-2; perhaps D is TRBD1 or TRBD2 (5 bases each). The CDR3 is 16 residues long. The V gene's germline CDR1 is SGDLS and CDR2 YYNGEE. Trimming left V 1 base short and J 0 bases short, with 10 bases between. For the CDR3, the DNA is TGTGCCAGCAGCGTATACACGGGGCCGAACACCGGGGAGCTGTTTTTT. It encodes CASSVYTGPNTGELFF. Full variable domain (rest looked up from reference TRBV9 and TRBJ2-2): DSGVTQTPKHLITATGQRVTLRCSPRSGDLSVYWYQQSLDQGLQFLIQYYNGEERAKGNILERFSAQQFPDLHSELNLSSLELGDSALYFCASSVYTGPNTGELFFGEGSRLTVL.

This clonotype was detected many times. This chain links TRBV11-2 with TRBJ1-3; no firm D call. V dropped 0 bases and J dropped 0 bases, with 3 bases sitting between them. The V gene's germline CDR1 is SGHAT and CDR2 FQNNGV. The CDR3 totals 14 residues. The CDR3 spells CASSLDTSGNTIYF. The CDR3 coding sequence is TGTGCCAGCAGCTTAGACACCTCTGGAAACACCATATATTTT.

This clonotype has just a few counts. The chain carries TRBV4-3 and TRBJ1-3, with D maybe TRBD1 (6 bases). The CDR3 contains 16 residues. CDR1 and CDR2 (germline): LGHNA, YSLEER. Trimming took 3 bases from V and 4 from J, leaving 16 bases between them. CDR3 residues: CASSHLSGDSGNTIYF. The CDR3 nucleotides are TGCGCCAGCAGCCATTTATCAGGGGACTCAGGAAACACCATATATTTT.

This clonotype was seen more than once but under ten times. This chain uses TRBV12-3 or TRBV12-4 with TRBJ2-5, with D perhaps TRBD2 (7 bases). The germline V and J ends were trimmed by 4 bases and 5 bases, with 11 bases remaining between them. The CDR3 has 13 residues. The CDR3 DNA reads TGTGCCAGCAGTTGGGGGGGGGCGGAGACCCAGTACTTC. Amino acid sequence: CASSWGGAETQYF.

The chain couples TRBV5-6 to TRBJ1-4; D gene ambiguous. Germline loops: CDR1 SGHDT, CDR2 YYEEEE. V was shortened by 0 bases and J by 8 bases, with 11 bases between the two germline ends. CDR3 length: 14 amino acids. The CDR3 sequence is CASSLGGNREKLFF. In nucleotides, the CDR3 is TGTGCCAGCAGCTTGGGCGGAAACCGGGAAAAACTGTTTTTT.

This clonotype was detected many times. The V and J genes are TRBV11-3 and TRBJ1-2; D remains ambiguous. From germline, CDR1 is SGHNT and CDR2 YENEEA. The V and J ends lost 5 bases and 8 bases respectively, with 12 bases between them. This CDR3 region has 12 residues. CDR3 region: CASSADPAGYTF. CDR3 DNA: TGTGCCAGCAGCGCGGACCCTGCGGGCTACACCTTC.

This clonotype was seen ten or more times. The rearrangement links TRBV28 to TRBJ1-2; D is unresolved. Between the trimmed V and J ends, which lost 6 bases and 1 base, there was a span of 3 bases. The CDR3 runs to 11 residues. CDR1 and CDR2 (germline): MDHEN, SYDVKM. The CDR3 coding sequence is TGTGCCAGCAGAAATAACTATGGCTACACCTTC. It encodes CASRNNYGYTF.